This TCR beta chain came from a study of blood T cells in healthy people across ages. Total RNA, at least 5 micrograms per sample, was extracted from PBMCs. Alongside a J-beta primer mix, a sample-barcoded 5' primer served in a second PCR lasting about 7 to 11 cycles. MiXCR, run by TCRdb on the 5' RACE reads, gives a single entry per CDR3 protein. The table shows over 1,500,000 distinct CDR3 sequences, with 40% to 55% occurring only once. This TCR was sampled from a woman aged 40-49 years in good health. Sample: blood.

The CDR3, as DNA: TGTGCCAGCAGTTCTCCCCCGGGACAGGGTTTCTACGAGCAGTACTTC. Its protein product is CASSSPPGQGFYEQYF. The chain uses TRBV28 and TRBJ2-7; 9 bases line up with TRBD1. This CDR3 region has 16 residues. The germline V gene has CDR1 MDHEN and CDR2 SYDVKM. J was trimmed by 3 bases and V by 4 bases; bases with no gene match: 10. Together with reference TRBV28 and TRBJ2-7, the CDR3 gives the full variable domain: DVKVTQSSRYLVKRTGEKVFLECVQDMDHENMFWYRQDPGLGLRLIYFSYDVKMKEKGDIPEGYSVSREKKERFSLILESASTNQTSMYLCASSSPPGQGFYEQYFGPGTRLTVT.